This T cell receptor beta chain was identified during a study of PD-L1 blockade in urothelial cancer. Across the whole study: Between 0 and 3 prior chemotherapy regimens had been given to patients. The median number of T cells present in blood samples was approximately 140,000.

Clones were sequenced by immunoSEQ multiplex PCR, and TCRdb holds only the in-frame ones, with some missing. The data contain 70,000 or so clones, around 84% of them singletons. A remark on this clone: Its specificity is not known.

All patients handed over anywhere from 1 to 8 samples, pretreatment and on-treatment. CDR1 is MNHNS and CDR2 is SASEGT in the germline V gene. CDR3 length: 13 amino acids. V gave up 1 base and J gave up 9 bases, with 10 bases separating them. Study outcomes and limitations: Greater 3-week expansion of tumor-associated blood clones was recorded for durable-benefit patients.

The rearrangement joins TRBV6-1 to TRBJ2-1; D is undetermined. The receptor was isolated from a man between 65 and 85 years old with urothelial cancer. The starting material was PBMCs, obtained around atezolizumab (anti-PD-L1) treatment. Here the CDR3 reads CASSEGLLGEQFF. Written as DNA, the CDR3 is TGTGCCAGCAGTGAAGGTCTGCTAGGTGAGCAGTTCTTC.